A selection of T cell receptor beta chains follows, all from one sample in a study of shared clonotypes between healthy human individuals. The method was immunoSEQ multiplex PCR; TCRdb's version includes in-frame clones alone and lacks a portion of them. In the table there are approximately 320,000 clones, roughly 84% of which are singletons. Source material: memory CD8+ T cells sorted from blood. The receptors shown here come from a man aged 18 to 30 in good health. The CDR3 runs from the conserved cysteine through the conserved F or W. Fields, in order: V gene, clone size, J gene, D gene, CDR3 protein, CDR3 DNA. D genes are given only for firm matches. Some rows mark clone size as missing; the rest say once, few, many or name a class of expanded clone.

v_call: TRBV7-8
clone_size: -
j_call: TRBJ1-2
d_call: TRBD1
cdr3_aa: CASSARQGATGYGYTF
cdr3_nt: TGTGCCAGCAGCGCCCGACAGGGGGCGACGGGGTATGGCTACACCTTC

v_call: TRBV27
clone_size: -
j_call: TRBJ1-1
d_call: -
cdr3_aa: CASSSGIGTEAFF
cdr3_nt: TGTGCCAGCAGTTCGGGAATCGGCACTGAAGCTTTCTTT

v_call: TRBV10-3
clone_size: -
j_call: TRBJ1-6
d_call: -
cdr3_aa: CAISENVSSYNSPLHF
cdr3_nt: TGTGCCATCAGTGAGAACGTGAGCTCCTATAATTCACCCCTCCACTTT

v_call: TRBV25-1
clone_size: -
j_call: TRBJ2-7
d_call: TRBD2
cdr3_aa: CASSDLGLAYEQYF
cdr3_nt: TGTGCCAGCAGTGACCTGGGACTAGCCTACGAGCAGTACTTC

v_call: TRBV5-6
clone_size: -
j_call: TRBJ2-2
d_call: -
cdr3_aa: CASSEREQGGTGELFF
cdr3_nt: TGTGCCAGCAGTGAGCGGGAACAGGGTGGCACCGGGGAGCTGTTTTTT

v_call: TRBV5-5
clone_size: -
j_call: TRBJ2-1
d_call: TRBD2
cdr3_aa: CASSLRTSGSWNEQFF
cdr3_nt: TGTGCCAGCAGCTTGCGGACTAGCGGGAGTTGGAATGAGCAGTTCTTC

v_call: TRBV5-8
clone_size: -
j_call: TRBJ2-1
d_call: TRBD1
cdr3_aa: CASSFTGTGMGNEQFF
cdr3_nt: TGTGCCAGCAGCTTCACCGGGACAGGGATGGGGAATGAGCAGTTCTTC

v_call: TRBV13
clone_size: -
j_call: TRBJ2-1
d_call: -
cdr3_aa: CASSPHFDEQFF
cdr3_nt: TGTGCCAGCAGCCCCCACTTCGATGAGCAGTTCTTC

v_call: TRBV7-2
clone_size: -
j_call: TRBJ2-3
d_call: TRBD2
cdr3_aa: CASSRLAWSTDTQYF
cdr3_nt: TGTGCCAGCAGCAGACTAGCGTGGAGCACAGATACGCAGTATTTT

v_call: TRBV6-1
clone_size: -
j_call: TRBJ2-7
d_call: TRBD2
cdr3_aa: CASSGGLAGEQYF
cdr3_nt: TGTGCCAGCAGTGGGGGACTAGCGGGTGAGCAGTACTTC

v_call: TRBV7-6
clone_size: -
j_call: TRBJ1-1
d_call: -
cdr3_aa: CASRSDIVGITEAFF
cdr3_nt: TGTGCCAGCAGGTCGGACATCGTAGGGATTACTGAAGCTTTCTTT

v_call: TRBV5-6
clone_size: -
j_call: TRBJ1-1
d_call: -
cdr3_aa: CASSLAGGNTEAFF
cdr3_nt: TGTGCCAGCAGCTTGGCCGGGGGCAACACTGAAGCTTTCTTT

v_call: TRBV30
clone_size: -
j_call: TRBJ1-1
d_call: TRBD1
cdr3_aa: CAWSHLGQGNTEAFF
cdr3_nt: TGTGCCTGGAGCCACCTAGGACAGGGGAACACTGAAGCCTTCTTT

v_call: TRBV27
clone_size: once
j_call: TRBJ2-7
d_call: TRBD2
cdr3_aa: CASSYGTSGLYEQYF
cdr3_nt: TGTGCCAGCAGTTACGGGACTAGCGGGCTCTACGAGCAGTACTTC

v_call: TRBV6-1
clone_size: few
j_call: TRBJ2-7
d_call: -
cdr3_aa: CASSEGGGWYEQYF
cdr3_nt: TGTGCCAGCAGTGAGGGTGGGGGTTGGTACGAGCAGTACTTC

v_call: TRBV7-3
clone_size: -
j_call: TRBJ2-1
d_call: -
cdr3_aa: CASSPSPGHIYNEQFF
cdr3_nt: TGTGCCAGCAGCCCATCCCCGGGACACATCTACAATGAGCAGTTCTTC

v_call: TRBV7-9
clone_size: -
j_call: TRBJ2-7
d_call: -
cdr3_aa: CASSLDFYEQYF
cdr3_nt: TGTGCCAGCAGCTTAGACTTTTACGAGCAGTACTTC

v_call: TRBV29-1
clone_size: once
j_call: TRBJ2-3
d_call: -
cdr3_aa: CSVVEAAPPF
cdr3_nt: TGCAGCGTTGTAGAAGCGGCCCCTCCGTTT

v_call: TRBV4-1
clone_size: -
j_call: TRBJ2-1
d_call: TRBD2
cdr3_aa: CASSDTSGAYNEQFF
cdr3_nt: TGCGCCAGCAGCGATACTAGCGGTGCCTACAATGAGCAGTTCTTC